One sample yielded the 4 T cell receptor beta chains listed below, sequenced in a study of T cells in Graves' hyperthyroidism and ophthalmopathy. The source material, RNA transcripts, was used to amplify TCR beta CDR3 regions. First-round RT-PCR targeting the TCR CDR3 was performed with the HTBI primer set. TCRdb called the multiplex PCR reads again in MiXCR, with one record for every CDR3 protein. The repertoire includes around 530,000 distinct CDR3 sequences, roughly a sixth of them detected once, and around 17% sits in the top ten. Sequenced input: blood. The source of these receptors is a woman younger than 35 with Graves' ophthalmopathy.

Regarding this clonotype: Compared with germline, one end of the junction differs, possibly owing to a read error. The rearrangement joins TRBV7-2 to TRBJ2-4, with D perhaps TRBD2 (6 bases). Germline-derived CDR1 and CDR2 are SGHTA and FQGNSA. The CDR3 extends over 15 amino acids. Here the CDR3 DNA reads TGTGCCAGCAGCTTAGTTACGGGAGTTAAAAACATTCGGTACTTC. Protein product: CASSLVTGVKNIRYF.

V gene TRBV20-1 combines with J gene TRBJ1-5; D is possibly TRBD1 (6 bases). V lost 6 bases and J lost 0, with 12 bases in between. The V gene's germline CDR1 is DFQATT and CDR2 SNEGSKA (reference sequence). CDR3 length: 14 amino acids. CDR3 sequence reads: CSAGGGDSNQPQHF. CDR3 in DNA: TGCAGTGCGGGGGGCGGTGATAGCAATCAGCCCCAGCATTTT.

The chain uses TRBV19 and TRBJ2-5, with D possibly TRBD2 on 6 matching bases. CDR1 and CDR2 (germline): LNHDA, SQIVND (reference sequence). V lost 3 bases and J 5 bases, leaving 10 bases between the germline ends. There are 13 residues in the CDR3. CDR3 protein: CASSIHGGETQYF. In nucleotides, the CDR3 is TGTGCCAGTAGTATCCATGGGGGGGAGACCCAGTACTTC.

This clonotype was picked up many times. The chain employs TRBV10-3 and TRBJ1-2; D gene ambiguous. V lost 0 bases to trimming and J lost 10 bases, with 9 bases between them. Germline V gene lookup returns CDR1 ENHRY and CDR2 SYGVKD. The CDR3 runs 12 residues. The CDR3 here is CAISESKTYYTF. CDR3 in DNA: TGTGCCATCAGTGAGTCGAAGACTTACTACACCTTC.